A single sample is the source of the 5 T cell receptor beta chains below, sequenced in a study of blood T cell repertoires in COVID-19. Here immunoSEQ multiplex PCR was the method, and the copy in TCRdb shows in-frame clones only, minus some. The repertoire holds over 80,000 clones, with 80% as singletons. What was sequenced was peripheral blood. The receptors were gathered from a woman in her 70s with acute or convalescent COVID-19.

This rearrangement joins TRBV5-1 to TRBJ1-2, with a tentative D call TRBD1 (5 bases). This CDR3 has 14 residues. V shed 4 bases and J shed 3 bases, with 13 bases lying between them. Germline V gene sequence: CDR1 SGHRS, CDR2 YFSETQ. CDR3: CASSPDIGDYGYTF. The CDR3 region has the DNA TGCGCCAGCAGCCCGGACATAGGCGACTATGGCTACACCTTC.

This chain connects TRBV21-1 to TRBJ2-1; TRBD2 reflects the table's D call only, with no check against the DNA. TRBV21-1 is classified as a pseudogene. The CDR3 contains 16 residues. The CDR3, as DNA: TGTGCCAGCAGCTCCTCGGGACTAGCGGGGAGCAATGAGCAGTTCTTC. Encoded protein: CASSSSGLAGSNEQFF.

This clone was found a few times. CDR3 region: CASSLSATETFYGYTF. DNA for the CDR3: TGTGCCAGCAGTTTATCGGCGACAGAGACGTTCTATGGCTACACCTTC. The chain combines TRBV27 with TRBJ1-2, with D perhaps TRBD1 (5 bases). CDR1 and CDR2 from the germline V gene are MNHEY and SMNVEV (reference sequence). V dropped 0 bases and J dropped 4 bases, with 15 bases sitting between them. This CDR3 has 16 amino acids.

The genes are TRBV2 and TRBJ2-7; 10 bases agree with TRBD2. Germline CDR1 and CDR2: SNHLY and FYNNEI. The CDR3 consists of 13 residues. V shed 5 bases and J 6 bases; nucleotides not matched to a gene: 4. The CDR3 is CASSSGRAREQYF. The CDR3 DNA is TGTGCCAGCAGTAGCGGGAGGGCGCGCGAGCAGTACTTC.

The chain recombines TRBV19 with TRBJ1-2; TRBD1 aligns across 7 bases. Per the germline V gene, CDR1 is LNHDA and CDR2 is SQIVND (reference sequence). The V and J ends lost 6 bases and 6 bases, in that order; junction bases with no gene match: 7. The length of the CDR3 is 13 residues. CDR3 amino acids: CASRTDRVNGYTF. The CDR3 DNA sequence: TGTGCCAGTAGGACCGACAGGGTAAATGGCTACACCTTC.